These 27 T cell receptor beta chains originate from one sample sequenced in a study of tissue T cells after allogeneic stem cell transplantation. Only in-frame clones appear in the TCRdb table, and some are missing; sequencing was by immunoSEQ multiplex PCR. The sample shows 45,000 to 50,000 clones, nearly 75% of them seen only once. The specimen was sorted cells pooled from one or two spleens. These TCRs come from a pool of C57BL/6 mice in good health.

In the case of this clone: Mouse gene names apply. The read ends 1 residue shy of where the CDR3 ends; the end is completed using the germline J gene. This chain uses TRBV12-1 with TRBJ2-7, with 7 bases identical to TRBD1. This CDR3 spans 14 amino acids. The V segment lost 2 bases and the J segment 4 bases; nucleotides outside the gene matches: 7. Germline loops: CDR1 SGHSN, CDR2 HYEKVE. This CDR3 reads CASSPPGQTYEQYF. CDR3 DNA, as far as it was read: TGTGCCAGCTCTCCCCCGGGACAGACTTATGAACAGTAC.

This clone was detected a few times. Gene names follow the mouse nomenclature. The read is 1 residue too short to cover the CDR3 end, so that end is filled in from the germline J gene. Other DNA sequences in the same sample also yield this CDR3. The rearrangement links TRBV3 to TRBJ2-7, with D possibly being TRBD1 or TRBD2 (6 bases each). CDR3 size: 12 residues. Trimming took off 1 base at V and 7 bases at J, with 8 bases between the two ends. In germline, CDR1 is SNHLY, CDR2 FYNGKV (reference sequence). Partial CDR3 DNA: TGTGCCAGCAGCTTAGAGGGGGGAGAACAGTAC. Protein product: CASSLEGGEQY. The CDR3 as a whole reads CASSLEGGEQYF.

Concerning this clone itself: Genes here carry mouse names. The read terminates 1 residue before the CDR3 end, so the remaining end is supplied by the germline J gene. V is TRBV1 and J is TRBJ1-6, with D unresolved. TRBJ1-6 is labeled an ORF, and its function is uncertain. This CDR3 is 13 amino acids long. From germline, CDR1 is NSQYPW and CDR2 LRSPGD (reference sequence). The V and J ends lost 2 bases and 8 bases respectively, with 7 bases between them. CDR3 residues: CTCSASQDSPLYF. CDR3 DNA, as far as it was read: TGCACCTGCAGTGCATCACAAGATTCGCCCCTCTAC.

This clone was counted only a few times. Germline and genes here are mouse. The read terminates 1 residue before the CDR3 end, so the remaining end is supplied by the germline J gene. V usage is TRBV13-2 and J usage is TRBJ1-5; 9 bases map to TRBD1. V was pared by 2 bases and J by 9 bases, with 3 bases of the junction left unmatched. Germline loops: CDR1 NNHNN, CDR2 SYGAGS (reference sequence). The CDR3 is 13 amino acids. The sequenced part of the CDR3 DNA is TGTGCCAGCGGTGAAGGACAGGGGAGGGCTCCGCTT. The encoded protein is CASGEGQGRAPL. The full CDR3 protein is CASGEGQGRAPLF.

This clone came up a few times. Gene names and germline refer to mouse. The read stops 1 residue short of the end of the CDR3; the missing end is completed from the germline J gene. This sample includes further DNA sequences coding for the same CDR3. V is TRBV20 and J is TRBJ2-7, with TRBD1 matching over 7 bases. The V gene's germline CDR1 is GFQATS and CDR2 STVNSAI. V was pared by 3 bases and J by 1 base, with 0 bases of the junction left unmatched. This CDR3 contains 12 residues. Here the CDR3 reads CGARQGSYEQYF. CDR3 DNA (partial): TGTGGTGCTAGACAGGGGTCCTATGAACAGTAC. The full variable domain, rest sourced from reference TRBV20 and TRBJ2-7, is GALVYQYPRRTICKSGTSMRMECQAVGFQATSVAWYRQSPQKTFELIALSTVNSAIKYEQNFTQEKFPISHPNLSFSSMTVLNAYLEDRGLYLCGARQGSYEQYFGPGTRLTVL.

A word on this clone: Any gene name here is a mouse gene name. The missing CDR3 end, 1 residue past where the read stops, is filled in from the germline J gene. The V gene is TRBV17, the J gene TRBJ1-5; tentative D call: TRBD1 (6 bases). Germline-derived CDR1 and CDR2 are MNHDT and YYDKIL. The length of the CDR3 is 14 residues. With 6 bases removed from V and 0 bases from J, the gap between germline ends came to 9 bases. The part of the CDR3 DNA that was read is TGTGCTAGCAGGCAGGGGCCTAACAACCAGGCTCCGCTT. As protein: CASRQGPNNQAPL. The entire CDR3 protein is CASRQGPNNQAPLF.

Worth noting for this clone: All gene names here are mouse names. The read stops 1 residue short of the end of the CDR3; the missing end is completed from the germline J gene. This chain joins TRBV13-2 and TRBJ2-2; D unclear. V was shortened by 2 bases and J by 2 bases, with 13 bases between the two germline ends. CDR3 length: 16 residues. Per germline, CDR1 NNHNN and CDR2 SYGAGS (reference sequence). CDR3 DNA, as far as it was read: TGTGCCAGCGGTGAAAAGCGGGGAGGGAACACCGGGCAGCTCTAC. It is translated as CASGEKRGGNTGQLY. The CDR3 in full is CASGEKRGGNTGQLYF.

In the case of this clone: The genes are named according to mouse. Sequencing ends 1 residue short of the CDR3 end; the germline J gene provides the rest. The chain combines TRBV20 with TRBJ1-1; TRBD1 might be the D (6 bases). The V and J ends lost 5 bases and 0 bases respectively, with 10 bases between them. CDR1 is GFQATS and CDR2 is STVNSAI in the germline V gene. The CDR3 has 13 residues. The CDR3 sequence is CGAGGHANTEVFF. The CDR3 bases that were read are TGTGGTGCTGGGGGACACGCAAACACAGAAGTCTTC. Together with reference TRBV20 and TRBJ1-1, the CDR3 gives the full variable domain: GALVYQYPRRTICKSGTSMRMECQAVGFQATSVAWYRQSPQKTFELIALSTVNSAIKYEQNFTQEKFPISHPNLSFSSMTVLNAYLEDRGLYLCGAGGHANTEVFFGKGTRLTVV.

This clone showed up just a few times. Germline and genes: mouse. The read terminates 1 residue ahead of where the CDR3 ends, so the germline J gene completes it. The chain has TRBV2 and TRBJ2-7, with 10 bases aligning to TRBD2. Unmatched junction bases numbered 3, after V lost 0 bases and J lost 4 bases. The CDR3 consists of 15 residues. The germline gives CDR1 LGHNA, CDR2 YSYQKL. Partial CDR3 DNA: TGTGCCAGCAGCCAAGATACTGGGGGGGGATATGAACAGTAC. This codes for CASSQDTGGGYEQY. Given in full, the CDR3 is CASSQDTGGGYEQYF.

This clone has just a few counts. The genes and germline here are from mouse. Read data end 1 residue before the CDR3 end; the end is taken from the germline J gene. This chain links TRBV19 with TRBJ1-5, with 7 bases aligning to TRBD1. This CDR3 is 12 amino acids long. CDR1 is FNHDT and CDR2 is SITEND in the germline V gene (reference sequence). Trimming cost V 5 bases and J 5 bases; bases outside gene matches: 1. The CDR3 sequence is CASRRGHQAPLF. The part of the CDR3 DNA that was read is TGTGCCAGCAGGAGGGGGCACCAGGCTCCGCTT.

About this clone: The listed genes are named as in mouse. Read coverage stops 1 residue before the CDR3 terminus; the germline J gene supplies the remainder. The chain recombines TRBV13-2 with TRBJ2-4; D tentatively fits TRBD1 or TRBD2 (5 bases each). CDR1 is NNHNN, CDR2 SYGAGS, per germline (reference sequence). V lost 0 bases and J 0 bases, leaving 8 bases between the germline ends. The CDR3 loop spans 15 amino acids. CDR3 bases read: TGTGCCAGCGGTGATGTGGGGCTCAGTCAAAACACCTTGTAC. It translates to CASGDVGLSQNTLY. In full, the CDR3 reads CASGDVGLSQNTLYF.

This clone was counted only a few times. Germline and genes here are mouse. With the read ending 1 residue before the CDR3 end, the germline J gene is used to fill in that end. The rearrangement joins TRBV13-2 to TRBJ1-4, with TRBD1 as a possible D gene (5 bases). This CDR3 has 15 amino acids. Germline lookup yields CDR1 NNHNN and CDR2 SYGAGS (reference sequence). Trimming removed 0 bases at V and 6 bases at J, with 12 bases between. CDR3 DNA (partial): TGTGCCAGCGGTGATGTTGGGGGAGGGGACGAAAGATTATTT. Translating it yields CASGDVGGGDERLF. The full CDR3 sequence reads CASGDVGGGDERLFF.

As to this clone: The germline and genes are mouse ones. Read sequence stops 1 residue before the CDR3 end, and the germline J gene provides the missing end. The chain couples TRBV3 to TRBJ2-5, with 7 nucleotides matching TRBD2. This CDR3 has 15 amino acids. Germline values: CDR1 SNHLY, CDR2 FYNGKV (reference sequence). The V gene end was trimmed by 2 bases and the J gene end by 1 base; junction bases not matched to a gene: 3. The covered CDR3 bases are TGTGCCAGCAGCTTAAGGCTGGGGGACCAAGACACCCAGTAC. This translates into CASSLRLGDQDTQY. The CDR3, in full, reads CASSLRLGDQDTQYF.

For this clone: The genes and germline here are from mouse. From the germline J gene comes the end of the CDR3, since the read stops 1 residue before it. The chain uses TRBV1 and TRBJ2-7, with 9 positions matching TRBD2. Per germline, CDR1 NSQYPW and CDR2 LRSPGD (reference sequence). CDR3 length: 15 amino acids. V shed 2 bases and J 4 bases; nucleotides not matched to a gene: 6. The DNA read from the CDR3 is TGCACCTGCAGTGCACGGACTGGGGCCGATTATGAACAGTAC. Its translation: CTCSARTGADYEQY. The complete CDR3 protein is CTCSARTGADYEQYF.

Points on this clone: Mouse gene names and germline throughout. Incomplete CDR3 DNA: TGTGCCAGCAGCCGCGACTGGGGGGACTATGCTGAGCAGTTC. It codes for CASSRDWGDYAEQF. The whole CDR3 is CASSRDWGDYAEQFF. This rearrangement joins TRBV5 to TRBJ2-1; 10 bases map to TRBD2. The sequence runs out 1 residue before the end of the CDR3; the remainder is reconstructed from the germline J gene. Per germline, CDR1 LGHNA and CDR2 YNLKQL (reference sequence). After removal of 4 bases from V and 2 bases from J, the junction contained 2 bases not matched to a gene. The length of the CDR3 is 15 residues.

As to this clone: Gene labels here are mouse ones. The read ends 1 residue early relative to the CDR3; the germline J gene fills the gap. This sequence joins TRBV5 and TRBJ1-3; no clear D gene. The V gene's germline CDR1 is LGHNA and CDR2 YNLKQL (reference sequence). The V gene lost 4 bases and the J gene lost 3 bases, with 7 bases spanning the gap. The CDR3 has 13 residues. The CDR3 is CASSPEFGNTLYF. CDR3 DNA (partial): TGTGCCAGCAGCCCCGAGTTTGGAAATACGCTCTAT.

In this sample, this clone turned up a few times. The gene symbols are mouse symbols. Read sequence stops 1 residue before the CDR3 end, and the germline J gene provides the missing end. Different DNA sequences within this sample yield the same CDR3. The rearrangement joins TRBV13-1 to TRBJ2-7, with 11 positions matching TRBD2. Germline trimming cut 4 bases from V and 3 bases from J; bases unmatched to any gene: 3. This CDR3 has 14 amino acids. Germline loops: CDR1 NSHNY, CDR2 SYGAGN. The CDR3: CASSPGLGGYEQYF. The sequenced part of the CDR3 DNA is TGTGCCAGCAGTCCCGGACTGGGGGGCTATGAACAGTAC.

Of note for this clone: The gene names given are mouse names. The CDR3 extends 1 residue past the end of the read, so its final part is completed from the germline J gene. The chain combines TRBV12-1 with TRBJ2-5; D unclear. CDR3 length: 14 residues. In germline, CDR1 is SGHSN, CDR2 HYEKVE. Trimming pared 0 bases from V and 0 bases from J, leaving 6 bases between. The CDR3 reads CASSLDLNQDTQYF. CDR3 DNA, as far as it was read: TGTGCCAGCTCTCTCGACCTTAACCAAGACACCCAGTAC.

On this clone: The gene names given are mouse names. The read comes to an end 1 residue before the CDR3 does, leaving the germline J gene to fill in the end. This sequence joins TRBV29 and TRBJ1-2, with TRBD1 as a possible D gene (5 bases). V was clipped by 6 bases and J by 0 bases, with 11 bases between them. The CDR3 totals 14 residues. Germline values: CDR1 MSHET, CDR2 SYDVDS. The sequenced part of the CDR3 DNA is TGTGCTAGCAGCCTCGCAGGGCCAAACTCCGACTACACC. Translation gives CASSLAGPNSDYT. The complete CDR3 protein is CASSLAGPNSDYTF.

For this clone: Mouse germline and gene names are used. The CDR3 is cut off 1 residue early in the read; its end comes from the germline J gene. The chain carries TRBV5 and TRBJ2-7; 12 positions agree with TRBD2. J lost 3 bases, V lost 6 bases, and 6 bases had no gene match. The CDR3 loop spans 15 amino acids. CDR1 and CDR2 from the germline V gene are LGHNA and YNLKQL (reference sequence). CDR3 region: CASSPGLGGVYEQYF. Incomplete CDR3 DNA: TGTGCCAGCAGTCCTGGACTGGGGGGGGTCTATGAACAGTAC.

A note on this clone: Genes here carry mouse names. The read ends 1 residue before the CDR3 terminus; that terminus is restored from the germline J gene. The chain recombines TRBV5 with TRBJ1-4; D remains ambiguous. V was cut by 4 bases and J by 5 bases, with 5 bases left in between. CDR1 is LGHNA and CDR2 is YNLKQL in the germline V gene (reference sequence). The CDR3 is 12 amino acids. The part of the CDR3 DNA that was read is TGTGCCAGCAGCCGCCAGAACGAAAGATTATTT. Translation: CASSRQNERLF. The whole CDR3 sequence reads CASSRQNERLFF.

Points on this clone: Here the gene names and germline are mouse. CDR3 protein: CASSANSQNTLYF. Incomplete CDR3 DNA: TGTGCCAGCAGTGCGAATAGTCAAAACACCTTGTAC. The V gene is TRBV19, the J gene TRBJ2-4; no definite D call. The read terminates 1 residue ahead of where the CDR3 ends, so the germline J gene completes it. The CDR3 sequence is 13 residues long. Trimming took off 4 bases at V and 0 bases at J, with 6 bases between the two ends. Germline V lookup: CDR1 FNHDT, CDR2 SITEND (reference sequence).

In the case of this clone: Mouse gene names and germline throughout. The CDR3 end lies 1 residue beyond the end of the read and is filled in from the germline J gene. This sequence joins TRBV16 and TRBJ2-2; D is undetermined. The CDR3 has 14 amino acids. CDR1 and CDR2 (germline): SGHSA, FRNQAP. V dropped 5 bases and J dropped 0 bases, with 7 bases sitting between them. This CDR3 is CASSPLSNTGQLYF. The DNA read from the CDR3 is TGTGCAAGCAGCCCACTCTCAAACACCGGGCAGCTCTAC.

Comments on this clone: Mouse gene names apply. The CDR3 end falls 1 residue outside the read, so it is completed with the germline J gene. The V call is TRBV2, the J call TRBJ2-4, with D hard to call. CDR1 LGHNA and CDR2 YSYQKL come from the germline V gene. CDR3 length equals 15 residues. With 0 bases removed from V and 0 bases from J, the gap between germline ends came to 7 bases. CDR3 bases read: TGTGCCAGCAGCCAAGATCCTGTTAGTCAAAACACCTTGTAC. Amino acid sequence: CASSQDPVSQNTLY. In full, the CDR3 reads CASSQDPVSQNTLYF.

About this clone itself: Mouse gene names apply. CDR3 residues: CASGDAGRSAETLYF. The CDR3 DNA, read in part, is TGTGCCAGCGGTGATGCGGGGAGGAGTGCAGAAACGCTGTAT. This chain connects TRBV13-2 to TRBJ2-3; no reliable D call. Read sequence stops 1 residue before the CDR3 end, and the germline J gene provides the missing end. Germline loops: CDR1 NNHNN, CDR2 SYGAGS (reference sequence). This CDR3 has 15 amino acids. Trimming pared 0 bases from V and 0 bases from J, leaving 8 bases between.

A few counts support this clone. Genes and germline are mouse. CDR3 bases read: TGTGCCAGCAGCTTAGCGCTCCATGAACAGTAC. It codes for CASSLALHEQY. From start to end, the CDR3 is CASSLALHEQYF. The chain joins TRBV3 to TRBJ2-7; D is unclear. The read terminates 1 residue ahead of where the CDR3 ends, so the germline J gene completes it. Germline V gene sequence: CDR1 SNHLY, CDR2 FYNGKV (reference sequence). CDR3 length equals 12 residues. Trimming stripped 0 bases from V and 5 bases from J, with 5 bases between.

On this clone: Each gene name is a mouse one. The read terminates 1 residue ahead of where the CDR3 ends, so the germline J gene completes it. The gene calls are TRBV2 and TRBJ1-2, with D possibly matching TRBD1 (6 bases). CDR1 and CDR2 (germline): LGHNA, YSYQKL. This CDR3 contains 14 residues. The V end was cut by 4 bases, the J end by 4 bases, with 13 bases between. Incomplete CDR3 DNA: TGTGCCAGCAGCCTTCAGGGGAGGGGCTCCGACTACACC. The encoded protein is CASSLQGRGSDYT. In full, the CDR3 is CASSLQGRGSDYTF.